Sequencing of this TCR beta chain was carried out in a study of CD8+ T cells in alopecia areata (dated by TCRdb to between 2018 and 2020). Notes on the research overall: The treated patients, all with moderate-to-severe alopecia areata, were enrolled in an open-label pilot trial of oral tofacitinib given at 5 to 10 mg twice daily. RNA was obtained with the PAXgene miRNA kit for fixed scalp, the miRNeasy kit for PBMCs, and the RNeasy kit for mouse skin. Amplification of TCRbeta CDR3 regions was done by immunoSEQ multiplex PCR using 35 Vbeta forward primers and 13 Jbeta reverse primers. Scalp clonality was compared across normal scalp (n=4), patchy alopecia areata scalp (n=8), and alopecia totalis/universalis scalp (n=8). In humans, TCRbeta sequencing was performed on scalp tissue and on sorted CD4+ and CD8+ peripheral blood T cells from healthy controls and from patients with patchy or totalis/universalis alopecia areata. In treated patients, disease severity was measured using the SALT score, which gives the percentage of scalp surface area affected. Patients stayed on tofacitinib for 6 to 18 months and then had 6 months of follow-up off drug so that delayed response and recurrence could be assessed. To study T cell clonal expansion in alopecia areata, the researchers applied high-throughput TCRbeta sequencing to both the C3H/HeJ mouse model and human patients. Biopsies were taken from tofacitinib-treated patients at baseline and again at 4 and 24 weeks into treatment, and several of those patients also had a later scalp biopsy. Results the study describes overall, beyond this receptor: TCR sequences shared between patients were less clear than in mice, possibly partly because of HLA diversity in the patient population. Because the treated cohort was small and had only one nonresponder, larger studies are needed to examine links between baseline CD8+ expansion and response. Unlike mouse skin, which is dominated by gammadelta T cells, normal human skin has resident alphabeta T cells that are also sequenced, and this complicates analysis of the scalp TCR repertoire. During tofacitinib treatment, many expanded lesional clones stuck around in both scalp and blood, and this persistence may partly explain why relapse happens after treatment is stopped. Lesional scalp, especially in alopecia totalis/universalis, showed higher clonality and more expanded CD8+ clones than normal scalp, suggesting antigenic drive. Tofacitinib significantly lowered scalp clonality and the number of expanded CD8+ clones among the top 100 scalp clones.

The time point label on this specimen signifies: around 22 weeks on oral tofacitinib. Taken with the paper, the label for treatment or condition translates to: oral pan-JAK inhibitor, 5-10 mg twice daily. Lesional scalp punch biopsies and peripheral blood were obtained from alopecia areata patients. PBMCs were isolated by density centrifugation and stained for CD3, CD4 and CD8, after which CD4+ and CD8+ T cells were sorted on a FACSAria. Library preparation employed the immunoSEQ multiplex PCR assay. For TCR sequencing, RNA was extracted from every sample and reverse transcribed into cDNA to serve as template. SuperScript III was used for first-strand cDNA synthesis, primed with a 2:1 mix of oligo-dT and random hexamers. A synthetic immune receptor repertoire was used to gauge amplification bias, and whatever bias remained was removed computationally. The authors' analysis ran thus. Raw reads were preprocessed for error removal, and CDR3 was defined according to IMGT conventions as running from the conserved cysteine to phenylalanine. Clonality was calculated as 1 minus Shannon entropy normalized by log2 of the number of productive unique TCRs. CD4 or CD8 identity of scalp clones was inferred by cross-referencing scalp TCRbeta sequences with sorted blood CD4 and CD8 repertoires. TCRdb took over this immuneACCESS table, retaining in-frame rearrangements with V and J assigned. Such tables are incomplete; in checked studies, under half of the missing clones stem from an unresolved V gene, and the remainder is unexplained. V and J calls and clone size are those listed in that table; D and trimming were worked out from the DNA. The sample table contains some 42,000 clones; only one count was recorded for roughly 92% of them. The leading ten clones occupy around 18% of the sample.

After removal of 10 bases from V and 3 bases from J, the junction retains 5 bases not matched to a gene. Inclusive of the bounding cysteine and phenylalanine, the CDR3 is 13 residues long. The kept DNA is CDR3 alone, 39 bases in frame from the first base. The germline V gene encodes CDR1 SGHNT and CDR2 YYREEE (reference sequence). Remarks on this clone: Its cognate antigen has yet to be identified. Base qualities were left out, and no much larger clone turns up one base away.

Sequenced material: CD8+ T cells sorted from blood, taken at week 24, from a patient treated with tofacitinib. Recombination connected TRBV5-4 to TRBJ2-3; 10 central bases correspond to TRBD1. This clonotype was obtained from a human donor with alopecia areata. In nucleotide form, the sequence is TGTGCCTCCCGGACAGGGGGAACAGATACGCAGTATTTT. It codes for CASRTGGTDTQYF. The CDR3, completed at both ends by the reference TRBV5-4 and TRBJ2-3 genes, gives the full variable domain ETGVTQSPTHLIKTRGQQVTLRCSSQSGHNTVSWYQQALGQGPQFIFQYYREEENGRGNFPPRFSGLQFPNYSSELNVNALELDDSALYLCASRTGGTDTQYFGPGTRLTVL.